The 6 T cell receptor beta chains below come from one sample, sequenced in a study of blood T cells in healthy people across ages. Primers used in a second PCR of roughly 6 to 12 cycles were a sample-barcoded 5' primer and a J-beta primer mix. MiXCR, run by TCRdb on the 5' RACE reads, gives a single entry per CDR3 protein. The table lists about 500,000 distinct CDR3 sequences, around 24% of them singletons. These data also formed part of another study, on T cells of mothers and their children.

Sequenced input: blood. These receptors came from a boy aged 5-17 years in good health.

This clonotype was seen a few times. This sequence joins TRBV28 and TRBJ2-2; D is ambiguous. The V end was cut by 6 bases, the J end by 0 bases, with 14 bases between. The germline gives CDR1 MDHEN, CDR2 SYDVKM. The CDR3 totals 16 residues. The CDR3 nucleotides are TGTGCCAGCAGCCGACCGGAAAATACGAACACCGGGGAGCTGTTTTTT. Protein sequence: CASSRPENTNTGELFF.

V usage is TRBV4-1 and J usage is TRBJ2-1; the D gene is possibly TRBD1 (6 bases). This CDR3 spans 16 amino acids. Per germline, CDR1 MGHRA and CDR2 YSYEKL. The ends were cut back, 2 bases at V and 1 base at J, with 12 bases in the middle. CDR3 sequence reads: CASSQFAQGSYNEQFF. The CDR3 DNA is TGCGCCAGCAGCCAATTTGCCCAGGGGTCCTACAATGAGCAGTTCTTC.

The chain's CDR3 is CSATGPGPGKIDFNYGYTF. The CDR3 region has the DNA TGCAGTGCAACCGGCCCGGGACCAGGGAAAATTGATTTTAACTATGGCTACACCTTC. V and J are TRBV20-1 and TRBJ1-2, with D perhaps matching TRBD1 (5 bases). V dropped 6 bases and J dropped 1 base, with 30 bases sitting between them. Germline V CDR1 and CDR2: DFQATT, SNEGSKA (reference sequence). This CDR3 is 19 amino acids long.

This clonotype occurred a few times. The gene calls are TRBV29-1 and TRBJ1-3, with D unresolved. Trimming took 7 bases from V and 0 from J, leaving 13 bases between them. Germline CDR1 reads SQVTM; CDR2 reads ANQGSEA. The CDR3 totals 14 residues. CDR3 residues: CSADDANSGNTIYF. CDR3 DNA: TGCAGCGCCGATGACGCCAACTCTGGAAACACCATATATTTT. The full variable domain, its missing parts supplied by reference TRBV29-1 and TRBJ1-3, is SAVISQKPSRDICQRGTSLTIQCQVDSQVTMMFWYRQQPGQSLTLIATANQGSEATYESGFVIDKFPISRPNLTFSTLTVSNMSPEDSSIYLCSADDANSGNTIYFGEGSWLTVV.

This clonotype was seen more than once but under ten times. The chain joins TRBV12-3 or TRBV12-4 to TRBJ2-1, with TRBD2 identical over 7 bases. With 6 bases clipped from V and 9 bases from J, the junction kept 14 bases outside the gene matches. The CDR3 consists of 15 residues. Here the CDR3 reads CASSPGREGLGEQFF. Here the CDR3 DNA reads TGTGCCAGCAGCCCTGGGAGGGAGGGCCTGGGTGAGCAGTTCTTC.

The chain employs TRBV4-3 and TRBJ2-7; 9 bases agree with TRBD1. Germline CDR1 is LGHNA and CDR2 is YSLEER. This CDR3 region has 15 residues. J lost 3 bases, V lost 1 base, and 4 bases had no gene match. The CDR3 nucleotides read TGCGCCAGCAGCCAAGTGGGACAGGGAAACTACGAGCAGTACTTC. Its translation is CASSQVGQGNYEQYF.